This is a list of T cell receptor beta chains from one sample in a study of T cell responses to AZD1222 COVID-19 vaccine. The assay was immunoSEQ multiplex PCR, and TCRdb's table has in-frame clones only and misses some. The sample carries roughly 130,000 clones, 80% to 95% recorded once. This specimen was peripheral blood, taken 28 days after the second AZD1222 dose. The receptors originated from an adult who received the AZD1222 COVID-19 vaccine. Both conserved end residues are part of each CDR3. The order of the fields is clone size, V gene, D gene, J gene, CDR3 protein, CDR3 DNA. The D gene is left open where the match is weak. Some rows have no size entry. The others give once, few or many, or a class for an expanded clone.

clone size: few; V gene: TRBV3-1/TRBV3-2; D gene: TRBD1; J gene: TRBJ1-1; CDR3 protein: CASSPATGGASEAFF; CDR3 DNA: TGTGCCAGCAGCCCCGCGACAGGGGGCGCCTCTGAAGCTTTCTTT
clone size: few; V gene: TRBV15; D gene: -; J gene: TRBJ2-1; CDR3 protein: CATSRDRRRRSYNEQFF; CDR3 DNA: TGTGCCACCAGCAGAGATCGGCGACGTCGCTCCTACAATGAGCAGTTCTTC
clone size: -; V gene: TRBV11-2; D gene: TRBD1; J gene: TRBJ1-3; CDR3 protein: CASSARQGANSGNTIYF; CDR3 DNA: TGTGCCAGCAGCGCAAGACAGGGGGCGAACTCTGGAAACACCATATATTTT
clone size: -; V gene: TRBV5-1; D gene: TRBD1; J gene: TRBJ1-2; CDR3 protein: CASSISDRGGYGYTF; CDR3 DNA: TGCGCCAGCAGCATATCGGACAGGGGGGGCTATGGCTACACCTTC
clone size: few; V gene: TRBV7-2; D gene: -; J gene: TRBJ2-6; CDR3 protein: CASSSNRGANVLTF; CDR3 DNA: TGTGCCAGCAGCTCCAATAGAGGGGCCAACGTCCTGACTTTC
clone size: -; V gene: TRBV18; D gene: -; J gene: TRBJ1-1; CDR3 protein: CASSRLNTEAFF; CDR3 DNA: TGTGCCAGCTCACGCCTGAACACTGAAGCTTTCTTT
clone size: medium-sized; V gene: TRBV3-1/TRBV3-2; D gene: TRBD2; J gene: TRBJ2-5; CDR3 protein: CASSPGEREYQETQYF; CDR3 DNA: TGTGCCAGCAGCCCGGGGGAGCGGGAGTATCAAGAGACCCAGTACTTC
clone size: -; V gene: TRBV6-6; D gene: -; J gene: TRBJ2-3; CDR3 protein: CASPPGEGGTDTQYF; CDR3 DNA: TGTGCCAGCCCCCCCGGGGAGGGGGGCACAGATACGCAGTATTTT
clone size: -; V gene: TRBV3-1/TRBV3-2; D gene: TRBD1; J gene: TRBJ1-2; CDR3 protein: CASSQGTGELYGYTF; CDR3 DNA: TGTGCCAGCAGCCAAGGGACAGGGGAACTCTATGGCTACACCTTC
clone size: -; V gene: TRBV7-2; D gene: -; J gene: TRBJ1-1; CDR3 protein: CASSSSGGALEAFF; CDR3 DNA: TGTGCCAGCAGCTCCTCCGGGGGGGCGCTTGAAGCTTTCTTT
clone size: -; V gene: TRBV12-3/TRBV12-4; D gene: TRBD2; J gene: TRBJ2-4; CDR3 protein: CASSWTSGNIQYF; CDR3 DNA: TGTGCCAGCAGTTGGACTAGCGGTAACATTCAGTACTTC
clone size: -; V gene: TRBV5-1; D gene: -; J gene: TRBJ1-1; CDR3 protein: CASSLAERGTEAFF; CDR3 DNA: TGCGCCAGCAGCTTGGCGGAAAGGGGAACTGAAGCTTTCTTT
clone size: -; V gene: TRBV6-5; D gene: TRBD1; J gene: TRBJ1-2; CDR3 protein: CASRYRQGGYTF; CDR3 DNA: TGTGCCAGCAGGTACCGACAGGGAGGCTACACCTTC
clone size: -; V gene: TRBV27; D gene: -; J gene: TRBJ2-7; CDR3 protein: CASGKLGPYEQYF; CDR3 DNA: TGTGCCAGCGGAAAGCTTGGGCCCTACGAGCAGTACTTC
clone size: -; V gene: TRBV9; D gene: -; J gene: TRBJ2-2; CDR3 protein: CASSTQQGLRTGELFF; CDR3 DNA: TGTGCCAGCAGCACCCAACAGGGTCTTCGGACCGGGGAGCTGTTTTTT
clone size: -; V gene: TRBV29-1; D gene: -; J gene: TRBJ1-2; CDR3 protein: CSVGGDYGYTF; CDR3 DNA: TGCAGCGTTGGCGGTGACTATGGCTACACCTTC
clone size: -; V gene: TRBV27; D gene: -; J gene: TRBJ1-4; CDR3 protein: CASSWGLGEKLFF; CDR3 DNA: TGTGCCAGCAGTTGGGGGTTAGGTGAAAAACTGTTTTTT
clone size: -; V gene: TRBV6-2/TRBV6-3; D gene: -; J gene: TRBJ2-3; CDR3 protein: CASSYSSRQTTDTQYF; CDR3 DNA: TGTGCCAGCAGTTACTCGAGCCGACAGACCACAGATACGCAGTATTTT
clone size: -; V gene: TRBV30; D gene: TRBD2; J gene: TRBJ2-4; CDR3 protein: CAWSGVSGGKNIQYF; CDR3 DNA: TGTGCCTGGAGTGGGGTTAGCGGGGGGAAAAACATTCAGTACTTC
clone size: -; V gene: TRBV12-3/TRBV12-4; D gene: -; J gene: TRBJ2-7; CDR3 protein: CASSLSGPEQYF; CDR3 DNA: TGTGCCAGCAGTTTAAGCGGTCCGGAGCAGTACTTC
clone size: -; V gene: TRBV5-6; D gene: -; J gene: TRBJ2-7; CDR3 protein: CASSLNFLNYEQYF; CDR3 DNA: TGTGCCAGCAGCTTGAATTTTCTAAACTACGAGCAGTACTTC
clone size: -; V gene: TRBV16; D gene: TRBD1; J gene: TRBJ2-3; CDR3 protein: CASSQFGTGRLTDTQYF; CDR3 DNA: TGTGCCAGCAGCCAATTTGGGACAGGGAGATTGACAGATACGCAGTATTTT
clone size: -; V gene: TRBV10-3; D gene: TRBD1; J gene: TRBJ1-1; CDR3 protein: CAISVSRDRAEAFF; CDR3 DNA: TGTGCCATCAGTGTCAGCCGGGACAGGGCTGAAGCTTTCTTT
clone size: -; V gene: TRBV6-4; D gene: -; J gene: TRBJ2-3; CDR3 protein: CASSLGTGSTDTQYF; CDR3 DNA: TGTGCCAGCTCCCTAGGGACGGGGAGCACAGATACGCAGTATTTT
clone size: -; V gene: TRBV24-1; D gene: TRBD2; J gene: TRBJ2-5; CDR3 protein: CAITTVGLAGETQYF; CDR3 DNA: TGTGCCATCACAACCGTGGGACTAGCGGGAGAGACCCAGTACTTC